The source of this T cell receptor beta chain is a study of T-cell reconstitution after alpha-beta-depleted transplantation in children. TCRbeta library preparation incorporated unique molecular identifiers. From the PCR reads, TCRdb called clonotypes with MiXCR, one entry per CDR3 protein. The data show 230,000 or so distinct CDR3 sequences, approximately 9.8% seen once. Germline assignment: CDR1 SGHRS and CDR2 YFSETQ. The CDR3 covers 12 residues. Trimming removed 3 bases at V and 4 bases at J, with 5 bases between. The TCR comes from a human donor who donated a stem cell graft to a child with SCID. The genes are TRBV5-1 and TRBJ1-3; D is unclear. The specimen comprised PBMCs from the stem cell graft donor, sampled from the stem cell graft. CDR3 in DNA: TGCGCCAGCAGCTATGCCGGAAACACCATATATTTT. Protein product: CASSYAGNTIYF.